This TCR beta chain was captured in a study of cytomegalovirus exposure and HLA in healthy donors. Study details: A prior analysis found around 110 million unique TCR beta sequences from around 200 million T cells. General study findings and limits: In a later analysis, a missense DCLRE1C variant was linked to TCR beta V- and J-gene trimming.

Turning to this clone: Its cognate antigen is unknown. The junction does not match germline at one end; this may be a read error.

The PCR made use of 60 Vbeta and 13 Jbeta primers. This table comes from immunoSEQ multiplex PCR, and its TCRdb copy is limited to in-frame clones, with some not included. The table includes some 180,000 clones, around 73% detected once. Germline V gene sequence: CDR1 GTSNPN, CDR2 SVGIG (reference sequence). The CDR3 length is 12 residues. The source material was PBMCs. The sequence came from a young woman in good health and CMV-seropositive. The V gene is TRBV30, the J gene TRBJ1-1; TRBD1 agrees at 8 bases. The CDR3 loop reads CAWSVNQGAARF. The CDR3 DNA follows: TGTGCCTGGAGTGTAAATCAGGGGGCCGCCCGGTTT.